This is a list of T cell receptor beta chains from one sample in a study of vaccination and CD4 T cells after COVID-19. TCRdb passed the PCR reads through MiXCR, listing each CDR3 protein once. The data contain around 19,000 distinct CDR3 sequences, about a third of them seen just once; the ten biggest clones take up about 3%. Antigen specificity for these receptors is unknown. The sample in question was CD4+ T cells from blood, cultured in vitro, obtained about 7 months after SARS-CoV-2 vaccination. These receptors came from a human donor who had recovered from COVID-19. The CDR3 runs from the conserved cysteine through the conserved F or W. A D gene is named only where the DNA matches it firmly. Rows may omit the clone size; those that give it use once, few, many or a size class.

.	TRBV4-1	TRBD2	TRBJ2-5	CASSRLAGSRETQYF	TGCGCCAGCAGCCGACTAGCGGGATCAAGAGAGACCCAGTACTTC
.	TRBV6-1	TRBD2	TRBJ2-3	CASRSQLASSTDTQYF	TGTGCCAGCAGGTCCCAACTAGCGTCGAGCACAGATACGCAGTATTTT
.	TRBV7-3	.	TRBJ2-1	CARVLGNEQFF	TGTGCCAGGGTCCTAGGGAATGAGCAGTTCTTC
.	TRBV19	TRBD1	TRBJ1-1	CASSTGQGTEAFF	TGTGCCAGTAGTACAGGACAGGGGACTGAAGCTTTCTTT
few	TRBV6-1	.	TRBJ2-7	CASSAVWEQYF	TGTGCCAGCAGTGCAGTCTGGGAGCAGTACTTC
few	TRBV12-3/TRBV12-4	.	TRBJ2-3	CASSRSGVQYF	TGTGCCAGCAGTCGCAGCGGCGTGCAGTATTTT
few	TRBV6-1	.	TRBJ2-4	CASSRLNIQYF	TGTGCCAGCAGCAGGTTAAACATTCAGTACTTC
.	TRBV20-1	.	TRBJ2-3	CSAGGSGGALTQYF	TGCAGTGCTGGGGGGTCCGGAGGGGCGTTAACGCAGTATTTT
.	TRBV20-1	TRBD2	TRBJ2-1	CSAIRGGLADSYNEQFF	TGCAGTGCTATTCGAGGAGGACTAGCGGACTCCTACAATGAGCAGTTCTTC
once	TRBV27	.	TRBJ2-7	CASSLRPSYEQYF	TGTGCCAGCAGTTTAAGGCCCTCCTACGAGCAGTACTTC
.	TRBV6-1	.	TRBJ2-1	CASSEEGLRLNEQFF	TGTGCCAGCAGTGAAGAAGGACTTCGGTTAAATGAGCAGTTCTTC
.	TRBV18	.	TRBJ2-3	CASSPGSGTQYF	TGTGCCAGCTCACCAGGGTCGGGTACGCAGTATTTT
.	TRBV6-1	TRBD2	TRBJ2-1	CASKVIAGTSGSNEQFF	TGTGCCAGCAAAGTTATCGCCGGGACTAGCGGGTCTAATGAGCAGTTCTTC
once	TRBV29-1	.	TRBJ2-5	CSIYRDRQWETQYF	TGCAGCATCTACCGGGACCGGCAGTGGGAGACCCAGTACTTC
.	TRBV6-5	.	TRBJ2-7	CASSYLGGGGPYEQYF	TGTGCCAGCAGTTATTTGGGAGGGGGGGGTCCCTACGAGCAGTACTTC
.	TRBV19	.	TRBJ2-2	CASSIDRRADGELFF	TGTGCCAGTAGTATAGATCGGAGGGCGGATGGGGAGCTGTTTTTT
few	TRBV7-8	.	TRBJ1-1	CASSPRRGQNTEAFF	TGTGCCAGCAGCCCACGTCGTGGACAGAACACTGAAGCTTTCTTT
.	TRBV20-1	.	TRBJ1-5	CSARVTGHSNQPQHF	TGCAGTGCTAGAGTGACGGGACATAGCAATCAGCCCCAGCATTTT
few	TRBV21-1	.	TRBJ2-5	CASSKTKPETQYF	TGTGCCAGCAGCAAAACCAAACCGGAGACCCAGTACTTC
medium-sized	TRBV7-9	.	TRBJ2-3	CASSLVARGDTQYF	TGTGCCAGCAGCTTAGTGGCGAGAGGGGATACGCAGTATTTT
few	TRBV20-1	TRBD1	TRBJ2-2	CSARVGQGARVYTGELFF	TGCAGTGCTAGGGTGGGGCAGGGGGCAAGAGTCTACACCGGGGAGCTGTTTTTT
.	TRBV7-9	TRBD2	TRBJ2-7	CASSASGNYEQYF	TGTGCCAGCAGCGCTAGCGGGAACTACGAGCAGTACTTC
.	TRBV20-1	.	TRBJ1-6	CSARDFGGVRDSPLHF	TGCAGTGCTAGAGATTTCGGAGGGGTCCGGGATTCACCCCTCCACTTT
.	TRBV20-1	.	TRBJ2-1	CSASRFSEQFF	TGCAGTGCTAGTAGGTTTTCAGAGCAGTTCTTC
.	TRBV7-6	.	TRBJ2-5	CASSFGQETQYF	TGTGCCAGCAGCTTCGGTCAAGAGACCCAGTACTTC
.	TRBV28	TRBD2	TRBJ2-7	CASSLVASGRGYEQYF	TGTGCCAGCAGTTTAGTGGCTAGCGGGAGAGGGTACGAGCAGTACTTC
.	TRBV7-2	.	TRBJ2-7	CASSSSSSYEQYF	TGTGCCAGCAGCTCCTCAAGCTCCTACGAGCAGTACTTC
.	TRBV7-8	.	TRBJ2-7	CASSLAQGYSYEQYF	TGTGCCAGCAGCTTAGCGCAGGGTTACTCCTACGAGCAGTACTTC
few	TRBV6-2/TRBV6-3	TRBD1	TRBJ1-5	CASSSGQRVDQPQHF	TGTGCCAGCAGTTCGGGACAGAGGGTAGACCAGCCCCAGCATTTT
.	TRBV7-6	TRBD2	TRBJ2-3	CAGSLQLAATDTQYF	TGTGCCGGCAGCTTACAGCTAGCGGCCACAGATACGCAGTATTTT
.	TRBV6-5	.	TRBJ1-5	CASSYSRGNQPQHF	TGTGCCAGCAGTTACTCCAGGGGAAATCAGCCCCAGCATTTT
.	TRBV2	.	TRBJ2-7	CASSAEISYEQYF	TGTGCCAGCAGTGCCGAGATTTCCTACGAGCAGTACTTC
.	TRBV20-1	.	TRBJ1-5	CSARTSNQPQHF	TGCAGTGCTAGAACTAGCAATCAGCCCCAGCATTTT
.	TRBV20-1	.	TRBJ2-5	CSPYDVWQETQYF	TGCAGTCCGTATGACGTTTGGCAAGAGACCCAGTACTTC
few	TRBV24-1	TRBD2	TRBJ2-5	CATSDATGTSGSRETQYF	TGTGCCACCAGTGATGCGACCGGGACTAGCGGGAGCCGAGAGACCCAGTACTTC
few	TRBV6-4	TRBD1	TRBJ1-5	CASSDHRGYSNQPQHF	TGTGCCAGCAGTGACCACAGGGGGTATAGCAATCAGCCCCAGCATTTT
.	TRBV15	.	TRBJ2-2	CATSRVAANTGELFF	TGTGCCACCAGCAGAGTAGCGGCGAACACCGGGGAGCTGTTTTTT
.	TRBV25-1	.	TRBJ1-2	CASRGPGRGYGYTF	TGTGCCAGCAGGGGACCGGGCCGGGGCTATGGCTACACCTTC
.	TRBV28	.	TRBJ2-3	CASTLTVTDTQYF	TGTGCCAGCACCCTAACAGTCACAGATACGCAGTATTTT
.	TRBV6-2/TRBV6-3	.	TRBJ1-6	CASSYSTGGSSPLHF	TGTGCCAGCAGTTACTCTACTGGGGGCAGCTCACCCCTCCACTTT
few	TRBV6-4	.	TRBJ2-1	CASSAIASYNEQFF	TGTGCCAGCAGTGCTATAGCCTCCTACAATGAGCAGTTCTTC
few	TRBV24-1	TRBD2	TRBJ2-3	CATSDLASGITDTQYF	TGTGCCACCAGTGATTTGGCTAGCGGGATCACAGATACGCAGTATTTT
.	TRBV20-1	TRBD2	TRBJ2-3	CSARRFGGGDTQYF	TGCAGTGCTAGAAGGTTTGGGGGAGGGGATACGCAGTATTTT
few	TRBV19	TRBD1	TRBJ1-5	CASSTEQGSYNQPQHF	TGTGCCAGTAGTACAGAACAGGGGTCCTACAATCAGCCCCAGCATTTT
.	TRBV7-8	TRBD1	TRBJ2-7	CASSYRGWHEQYF	TGTGCCAGCAGCTACAGGGGTTGGCACGAGCAGTACTTC
few	TRBV4-2	.	TRBJ2-5	CASSQGGAQETQYF	TGTGCCAGCAGCCAAGGAGGCGCTCAAGAGACCCAGTACTTC
.	TRBV7-9	.	TRBJ1-2	CASSLGQVAYGYTF	TGTGCCAGCAGCTTAGGACAGGTCGCCTATGGCTACACCTTC
.	TRBV7-9	.	TRBJ2-1	CASSPRSVGEQFF	TGTGCCAGCAGTCCACGCTCCGTGGGTGAGCAGTTCTTC
.	TRBV6-2/TRBV6-3	TRBD1	TRBJ2-7	CASSRQGAHGQYF	TGTGCCAGCAGTCGACAGGGGGCCCACGGGCAGTACTTC
medium-sized	TRBV27	.	TRBJ1-5	CASSWGPNQPQHF	TGTGCCAGCAGTTGGGGCCCCAATCAGCCCCAGCATTTT
few	TRBV6-1	.	TRBJ2-1	CASRLAGYAGSVNEQFF	TGTGCCAGCAGGCTGGCAGGGTATGCGGGAAGCGTTAATGAGCAGTTCTTC
few	TRBV10-3	.	TRBJ1-2	CAISERQGLGGYTF	TGTGCCATCAGTGAGCGGCAGGGCCTGGGGGGCTACACCTTC
.	TRBV7-6	.	TRBJ2-5	CASSQIRDQETQYF	TGTGCCAGCAGCCAAATCCGGGACCAAGAGACCCAGTACTTC